This is a list of T cell receptor beta chains from one sample in a study of human T cells and chemical hapten exposure. MiXCR, applied by TCRdb to the RACE reads, yields one record per CDR3 protein. Of 70,000 to 90,000 distinct CDR3 sequences listed, roughly 10% are singletons. Source: whole blood, taken in connection with sensitization to the hapten diphenylcyclopropenone (DPC). These receptor sequences come from a woman in her forties or fifties with alopecia areata. Some clones in this sample may be carry-over from other donors' samples. Each CDR3 is given with its conserved first and last residue. The D gene is left open where the match is weak. Clone size is shown for a subset of rows, as once, few, many or a class of expanded clone.

CDR3aa,CDR3nt,d_gene,v_gene,abundance,j_gene
CASSPGRQNTEAFF,TGTGCCAGCTCACCCGGACGGCAGAACACTGAAGCTTTCTTT,-,TRBV18,many,TRBJ1-1
CASSLTGLSNQPQHF,TGTGCCAGCAGCTTAACGGGACTTAGCAATCAGCCCCAGCATTTT,-,TRBV7-3,-,TRBJ1-5
CASSLAGISYEQYF,TGTGCCAGCAGCTTAGCGGGGATCTCCTACGAGCAGTACTTC,TRBD2,TRBV6-1,many,TRBJ2-7
CASSVGSGPYEQYF,TGTGCCAGCAGCGTAGGTAGCGGCCCCTACGAGCAGTACTTC,-,TRBV9,few,TRBJ2-7
CSASTGGPYNEQFF,TGCAGTGCTAGTACTGGGGGTCCCTACAATGAGCAGTTCTTC,-,TRBV20-1,many,TRBJ2-1
CASSRDGSLSYEQYF,TGTGCCAGCAGTCGAGACGGGTCACTCTCCTACGAGCAGTACTTC,-,TRBV12-3/TRBV12-4,many,TRBJ2-7
CASSQPTGELFF,TGTGCCAGCAGCCAGCCCACCGGGGAGCTGTTTTTT,-,TRBV3-1,few,TRBJ2-2
CASSLVRPAQYF,TGTGCCAGCAGCTTAGTGAGGCCGGCGCAGTATTTT,-,TRBV11-2,-,TRBJ2-3
CSARDRGRTSVTDTQYF,TGCAGTGCTAGAGATCGGGGCCGGACTAGCGTTACAGATACGCAGTATTTT,TRBD2,TRBV20-1,many,TRBJ2-3
CASSGEQGGNQPQHF,TGTGCCAGCAGCGGCGAACAGGGTGGCAATCAGCCCCAGCATTTT,-,TRBV9,many,TRBJ1-5
CASSLSVTSGRETQYF,TGTGCCAGCAGTTTATCGGTGACTAGCGGGAGAGAGACCCAGTACTTC,TRBD2,TRBV27,many,TRBJ2-5
CASSRSGTRGYNEQFF,TGTGCCAGCAGCCGATCCGGGACTAGGGGGTACAATGAGCAGTTCTTC,TRBD2,TRBV3-1,few,TRBJ2-1
CSVGTSGSQQESQYF,TGCAGCGTTGGGACTAGCGGGAGTCAGCAAGAGTCCCAGTACTTC,TRBD2,TRBV29-1,few,TRBJ2-5
CASSRRDGANYGYTF,TGTGCCAGCAGCAGACGGGACGGAGCTAACTATGGCTACACCTTC,-,TRBV7-9,many,TRBJ1-2
CASSRGAGGQNEQFF,TGTGCCAGCAGCCGAGGGGCGGGAGGGCAAAATGAGCAGTTCTTC,TRBD2,TRBV7-9,many,TRBJ2-1
CASSSPGQGISYEQYF,TGTGCCAGCAGTTCCCCTGGACAGGGGATCTCCTACGAGCAGTACTTC,TRBD1,TRBV6-2/TRBV6-3,few,TRBJ2-7
CASSVRDYLTGELFF,TGTGCCAGCAGCGTTCGGGACTACCTAACCGGGGAGCTGTTTTTT,TRBD2,TRBV7-8,many,TRBJ2-2
CASSRIAGGPVNEQFF,TGTGCCAGCAGCCGGATAGCGGGAGGGCCCGTCAATGAGCAGTTCTTC,TRBD2,TRBV3-1,-,TRBJ2-1
CASSNTSGYQETQYF,TGTGCCAGCAGCAACACTAGCGGGTACCAAGAGACCCAGTACTTC,-,TRBV21-1,few,TRBJ2-5
CASTVGGGWTEAFF,TGTGCCAGTACTGTGGGGGGAGGTTGGACTGAAGCTTTCTTT,-,TRBV19,-,TRBJ1-1
CASRPGRGYEQYF,TGTGCCAGTAGACCGGGACGGGGCTACGAGCAGTACTTC,-,TRBV28,many,TRBJ2-7
CASSSGGQGARNTEAFF,TGTGCCAGCAGCAGCGGGGGACAGGGGGCGCGGAACACTGAAGCTTTCTTT,TRBD1,TRBV11-2,many,TRBJ1-1
CASTATRQLHPKMEYF,TGTGCCAGCACCGCCACTAGGCAGCTACATCCTAAGATGGAGTACTTC,-,TRBV21-1,many,TRBJ2-7
CSARVDGSGYEQYF,TGCAGTGCTAGAGTAGACGGGTCGGGCTACGAGCAGTACTTC,-,TRBV20-1,few,TRBJ2-7
CASSLEGAYNSPLHF,TGTGCCAGCAGCTTAGAAGGCGCGTATAATTCACCCCTCCACTTT,-,TRBV11-2,many,TRBJ1-6
CASSQEPGRYEKLFF,TGTGCCAGCAGCCAAGAGCCGGGACGGTATGAAAAACTGTTTTTT,-,TRBV4-2,many,TRBJ1-4
CASSHGAGKAGANVLTF,TGTGCCAGCAGCCACGGGGCAGGGAAGGCTGGGGCCAACGTCCTGACTTTC,-,TRBV6-2/TRBV6-3,-,TRBJ2-6
CASSLGGQVSGYTF,TGTGCCAGCAGTTTAGGCGGTCAGGTGTCTGGCTACACCTTC,-,TRBV12-3/TRBV12-4,many,TRBJ1-2
CTHLVVGLDTQYF,TGCACCCATTTAGTTGTGGGCCTGGATACGCAGTATTTT,-,TRBV29-1,-,TRBJ2-3
CAISITDTQYF,TGTGCCATCAGTATAACAGATACGCAGTATTTT,-,TRBV10-3,many,TRBJ2-3
CASSPLGQGNSNQPQHF,TGTGCCAGCTCACCCCTGGGACAGGGAAATAGCAATCAGCCCCAGCATTTT,TRBD1,TRBV18,many,TRBJ1-5
CSARDSGQGADTQYF,TGCAGTGCTAGAGACTCCGGACAGGGGGCAGATACGCAGTATTTT,TRBD1,TRBV20-1,many,TRBJ2-3
CASTTGLQGRGTQYF,TGTGCCAGCACCACCGGGCTACAGGGGAGGGGGACCCAGTACTTC,-,TRBV27,-,TRBJ2-5
CSAIGLLAGADTQYF,TGCAGCGCCATAGGCCTGCTAGCGGGAGCAGATACGCAGTATTTT,TRBD2,TRBV29-1,few,TRBJ2-3
CASSQGTSGTYNEQFF,TGTGCCAGCAGCCAAGGGACTAGCGGCACTTACAATGAGCAGTTCTTC,TRBD2,TRBV4-2,many,TRBJ2-1
CAWSVLIDQPQHF,TGTGCCTGGAGTGTACTAATCGATCAGCCCCAGCATTTT,-,TRBV30,-,TRBJ1-5
CASSPTGITEAFF,TGTGCCAGCAGCCCGACAGGGATCACTGAAGCTTTCTTT,TRBD1,TRBV7-3,-,TRBJ1-1
CASSALAGGPGNEQFF,TGTGCCAGCAGCGCGTTAGCGGGAGGGCCTGGGAATGAGCAGTTCTTC,TRBD2,TRBV7-3,many,TRBJ2-1
CASSLVRETQYF,TGTGCCAGCAGCTTAGTAAGGGAGACCCAGTACTTC,-,TRBV7-6,few,TRBJ2-5
CASSPRDLMNTEAFF,TGTGCCAGCTCACCACGGGACCTGATGAACACTGAAGCTTTCTTT,-,TRBV18,-,TRBJ1-1